This entry features one TCR beta chain sequence. Its antigen is not known. This sample stems from a study of OX40 agonist ivuxolimab in advanced cancers. Sequencing used immunoSEQ multiplex PCR; TCRdb keeps in-frame clones, though not all of them. The sample yields 94,000 or so clones, approximately 80% seen once. CDR3 length: 15 amino acids. V lost 3 bases, J lost 11 bases, and 13 bases stayed unmatched. Germline V lookup: CDR1 SGHRS, CDR2 YFSETQ. Regarding the study as a whole: Within 6 weeks, CD4+ and CD8+ blood T cells expanded clonally at 0.1 to 3.0 mg/kg.

This TCR came from an adult with an advanced solid tumor such as melanoma, head and neck, liver or kidney cancer. The sample consisted of CD4+ or CD8+ T cells sorted from blood, taken in a trial of the OX40 agonist ivuxolimab. This rearrangement joins TRBV5-1 to TRBJ2-3, with TRBD2 matching over 9 bases. CDR3 sequence (DNA): TGCGCCAGCAGCTCGGGAGGGACTAGCCCAAGCGGGCAGTATTTT. It yields the protein CASSSGGTSPSGQYF.